These T cell receptor beta chains were read from a single sample in a study of identical twins. TCRdb processed the 5' RACE reads anew with MiXCR; each CDR3 protein has one entry. The sample yields about 570,000 distinct CDR3 sequences, 9.5% to 10% seen once. The same specimen was also included in a second study, on yellow fever vaccine responses in identical twins.

The sequenced material came from PBMCs. The receptor source for this set is a woman under 30 in good health. Both conserved end residues are part of each CDR3. Each record gives: clone size, J gene, V gene, D gene, CDR3 protein, CDR3 DNA. The D gene is left open where the match is weak. A clone size is listed for some rows: how often the clone was seen (once, few, many), or a class if it is expanded.

.	TRBJ1-2	TRBV27	.	CASSNSGEDGYTF	TGTGCCAGCAGTAACTCAGGGGAGGATGGCTACACCTTC
many	TRBJ1-2	TRBV13	.	CASSLEVQYGYTF	TGTGCCAGCAGCTTAGAGGTCCAATATGGCTACACCTTC
many	TRBJ2-1	TRBV12-3/TRBV12-4	.	CASSSARGSSYNEQFF	TGTGCCAGCAGTTCGGCCCGGGGTAGCTCCTACAATGAGCAGTTCTTC
few	TRBJ2-3	TRBV7-2	.	CASSWGIGVRDTQYF	TGTGCCAGCAGCTGGGGGATCGGGGTCAGGGACACGCAGTATTTT
.	TRBJ2-7	TRBV5-1	.	CASSWTFETAPREQYF	TGCGCCAGCAGCTGGACTTTCGAGACAGCGCCTCGCGAGCAGTACTTC
.	TRBJ1-6	TRBV7-9	.	CVSSPPGGIGSPLHF	TGTGTCAGCAGCCCTCCTGGGGGAATAGGCTCACCCCTCCACTTT
few	TRBJ2-2	TRBV25-1	TRBD2	CASSEFTSGRLGELFF	TGTGCCAGCAGTGAATTCACTAGCGGGAGACTCGGGGAGCTGTTTTTT
.	TRBJ2-7	TRBV27	.	CASSLFRGTSNYEQYF	TGTGCCAGCAGTTTATTCCGGGGGACCTCAAACTACGAGCAGTACTTC
few	TRBJ2-5	TRBV3-1	TRBD1	CASSQLNRGPSWAQYF	TGTGCCAGCAGCCAATTAAACAGGGGCCCCTCGTGGGCCCAGTACTTC
.	TRBJ2-5	TRBV12-3/TRBV12-4	TRBD1	CASSWGDRDQETQYF	TGTGCCAGCAGTTGGGGGGACAGGGACCAAGAGACCCAGTACTTC
few	TRBJ2-5	TRBV12-3/TRBV12-4	.	CASSSPGARETQYF	TGTGCCAGCAGCTCCCCGGGGGCGCGTGAGACCCAGTACTTC
few	TRBJ2-7	TRBV20-1	TRBD1	CSAEGRDRYEQYF	TGCAGTGCTGAGGGCCGGGACAGATACGAGCAGTACTTC
many	TRBJ2-1	TRBV5-1	.	CASSFVDNEQFF	TGCGCCAGCAGCTTTGTGGACAATGAGCAGTTCTTC
.	TRBJ2-4	TRBV12-3/TRBV12-4	.	CASSQQLAKNIQYF	TGTGCCAGCAGTCAACAGCTAGCCAAAAACATTCAGTACTTC
.	TRBJ2-1	TRBV12-3/TRBV12-4	TRBD2	CASSLGVSGLYDEQFF	TGTGCCAGCAGTTTAGGGGTTAGCGGGCTATACGATGAGCAGTTCTTC
few	TRBJ1-2	TRBV9	.	CASNGGYGYTF	TGTGCCTCCAACGGGGGGTATGGCTACACCTTC
many	TRBJ1-6	TRBV7-8	.	CASSPVLGDSPLHF	TGTGCCAGCAGCCCAGTTCTGGGGGATTCACCCCTCCACTTT
few	TRBJ2-1	TRBV5-1	.	CASSNLIRGRMDEQFF	TGCGCCAGCAGCAACCTCATCCGAGGGAGGATGGATGAGCAGTTCTTC
many	TRBJ2-7	TRBV5-6	.	CASSSDLSTTYEQYF	TGTGCCAGCAGCTCGGACCTCAGTACGACCTACGAGCAGTACTTC
.	TRBJ2-5	TRBV11-1	TRBD2	CASSSRLAGGPYQETQYF	TGTGCCAGCAGCTCGAGGCTAGCGGGAGGTCCGTACCAAGAGACCCAGTACTTC
few	TRBJ2-7	TRBV6-1	TRBD2	CASSGTSGATYEQYF	TGTGCCAGCAGTGGAACTAGCGGGGCTACCTACGAGCAGTACTTC
few	TRBJ2-1	TRBV18	.	CASSPAGYNEQFF	TGTGCCAGCTCACCCGCAGGGTACAATGAGCAGTTCTTC
.	TRBJ2-1	TRBV5-4	.	CASSWPGTVSYNEQFF	TGTGCCAGCAGCTGGCCGGGGACGGTATCCTACAATGAGCAGTTCTTC
.	TRBJ2-3	TRBV7-2	TRBD1	CASSLEWTGRGDTQYF	TGTGCCAGCAGCTTAGAATGGACAGGGAGAGGAGATACGCAGTATTTT
few	TRBJ1-6	TRBV9	TRBD1	CASSVTRDRYNSPLHF	TGTGCCAGCAGCGTAACCCGGGACAGGTATAATTCACCCCTCCACTTT
once	TRBJ2-5	TRBV12-5	.	CASGLTGETQYF	TGTGCTAGTGGCTTGACTGGGGAGACCCAGTACTTC
.	TRBJ2-2	TRBV7-2	TRBD1	CASSLRQGVAGELFF	TGTGCCAGCAGCCTTCGACAGGGGGTGGCCGGGGAGCTGTTTTTT
many	TRBJ2-3	TRBV20-1	TRBD1	CSAGTGNTDTQYF	TGCAGTGCTGGGACAGGGAACACAGATACGCAGTATTTT
few	TRBJ2-2	TRBV12-3/TRBV12-4	TRBD1	CASRVTGAGELFF	TGTGCCAGCAGAGTCACAGGGGCCGGGGAGCTGTTTTTT
many	TRBJ2-7	TRBV10-3	.	CAISEISYEQYF	TGTGCCATCAGTGAGATCAGCTACGAGCAGTACTTC
many	TRBJ2-5	TRBV5-1	.	CASSLGEGMYQETQYF	TGCGCCAGCAGCTTGGGAGAGGGGATGTACCAAGAGACCCAGTACTTC
many	TRBJ1-5	TRBV28	.	CASSPSQPQHF	TGTGCCAGCAGTCCGAGTCAGCCCCAGCATTTT
.	TRBJ1-1	TRBV14	.	CASSQMTGGWTEAFF	TGTGCCAGCAGCCAAATGACTGGGGGCTGGACTGAAGCTTTCTTT
.	TRBJ2-2	TRBV7-8	TRBD2	CASSFELADLRTGELFF	TGTGCCAGCAGCTTTGAACTAGCGGACTTGCGGACCGGGGAGCTGTTTTTT
.	TRBJ2-2	TRBV9	.	CASSVGWPNTGELFF	TGTGCCAGCAGCGTAGGGTGGCCGAACACCGGGGAGCTGTTTTTT
few	TRBJ2-5	TRBV12-3/TRBV12-4	TRBD1	CASSLDRQGGQETQYF	TGTGCCAGCAGTTTGGATAGACAGGGGGGCCAAGAGACCCAGTACTTC
.	TRBJ1-6	TRBV18	TRBD1	CASEQGANSPLHF	TGTGCCAGTGAACAGGGGGCCAATTCACCCCTCCACTTT
.	TRBJ2-5	TRBV6-2/TRBV6-3	.	CASSRALGETQYF	TGTGCCAGCAGTCGGGCCCTTGGGGAGACCCAGTACTTC
.	TRBJ2-7	TRBV6-2/TRBV6-3	TRBD1	CASSRGQEYYEQYF	TGTGCCAGCAGTCGGGGACAGGAATACTACGAGCAGTACTTC
few	TRBJ2-7	TRBV29-1	TRBD1	CSVEQGAGYEQYF	TGCAGCGTTGAGCAGGGGGCGGGCTACGAGCAGTACTTC
.	TRBJ2-3	TRBV10-2	.	CASSDASDTDTQYF	TGCGCCAGCAGTGACGCCAGTGACACAGATACGCAGTATTTT
many	TRBJ2-1	TRBV20-1	TRBD1	CSARRDSSYNEQFF	TGCAGTGCTAGGAGGGACAGCTCCTACAATGAGCAGTTCTTC
.	TRBJ2-2	TRBV4-1	TRBD2	CASSQGGRAYANTGELFF	TGCGCCAGCAGCCAGGGGGGGAGGGCATACGCGAACACCGGGGAGCTGTTTTTT
.	TRBJ2-3	TRBV11-2	TRBD1	CASSYYRTGGGTDTQYF	TGTGCCAGCAGCTACTACCGGACAGGGGGCGGGACAGATACGCAGTATTTT
.	TRBJ1-1	TRBV29-1	.	CSGQVLNTEAFF	TGCAGCGGACAGGTCCTTAACACTGAAGCTTTCTTT
.	TRBJ2-7	TRBV9	.	CASSVGATNSYEQYF	TGTGCCAGCAGCGTAGGTGCCACCAACTCCTACGAGCAGTACTTC
.	TRBJ2-1	TRBV5-6	TRBD1	CASTLGAPGRGFYNEQFF	TGTGCCAGCACCCTCGGGGCCCCGGGCAGGGGGTTTTACAATGAGCAGTTCTTC
.	TRBJ2-7	TRBV7-9	.	CASSSPRELEQYF	TGTGCCAGCAGCTCCCCCAGGGAGCTCGAGCAGTACTTC
.	TRBJ1-4	TRBV6-1	.	CASSEGGDGEKLFF	TGTGCCAGCAGTGAAGGGGGGGATGGTGAAAAACTGTTTTTT
many	TRBJ2-4	TRBV20-1	.	CSADGTALAKNIQYF	TGCAGTGCTGATGGGACGGCGCTAGCCAAAAACATTCAGTACTTC
many	TRBJ2-1	TRBV12-3/TRBV12-4	TRBD1	CASSFLIGDRAYNEQFF	TGTGCCAGCAGTTTTCTAATAGGGGACAGGGCCTACAATGAGCAGTTCTTC
few	TRBJ2-3	TRBV20-1	.	CSARGGTSTDTQYF	TGCAGTGCTAGGGGCGGTACTAGCACAGATACGCAGTATTTT
.	TRBJ1-4	TRBV4-1	.	CASSQIQSNEKLFF	TGCGCCAGCAGCCAAATTCAGTCTAATGAAAAACTGTTTTTT
.	TRBJ2-2	TRBV9	.	CASSVDLGVGTGELFF	TGTGCCAGCAGCGTAGATTTGGGCGTAGGCACCGGGGAGCTGTTTTTT
once	TRBJ2-3	TRBV6-2/TRBV6-3	.	CASSYSLTGDSTDTQYF	TGTGCCAGCAGTTACTCGTTAACGGGGGATTCCACAGATACGCAGTATTTT
.	TRBJ1-5	TRBV6-1	TRBD1	CASSEATGGNQPQHF	TGTGCCAGCAGTGAAGCGACAGGGGGTAATCAGCCCCAGCATTTT
many	TRBJ1-1	TRBV28	.	CASSPVWVNTEAFF	TGTGCCAGCAGCCCTGTTTGGGTGAACACTGAAGCTTTCTTT
.	TRBJ2-1	TRBV9	TRBD2	CASTTGGAGDEQFF	TGTGCCAGCACGACCGGGGGGGCCGGGGATGAGCAGTTCTTC
few	TRBJ2-1	TRBV12-3/TRBV12-4	TRBD1	CASSLVTGTGLNNEQFF	TGTGCCAGCAGTTTAGTAACCGGGACAGGGCTCAACAATGAGCAGTTCTTC
few	TRBJ1-1	TRBV4-3	TRBD1	CASSLDRTGWGTEAFF	TGCGCCAGCAGCCTAGATAGGACAGGGTGGGGAACTGAAGCTTTCTTT